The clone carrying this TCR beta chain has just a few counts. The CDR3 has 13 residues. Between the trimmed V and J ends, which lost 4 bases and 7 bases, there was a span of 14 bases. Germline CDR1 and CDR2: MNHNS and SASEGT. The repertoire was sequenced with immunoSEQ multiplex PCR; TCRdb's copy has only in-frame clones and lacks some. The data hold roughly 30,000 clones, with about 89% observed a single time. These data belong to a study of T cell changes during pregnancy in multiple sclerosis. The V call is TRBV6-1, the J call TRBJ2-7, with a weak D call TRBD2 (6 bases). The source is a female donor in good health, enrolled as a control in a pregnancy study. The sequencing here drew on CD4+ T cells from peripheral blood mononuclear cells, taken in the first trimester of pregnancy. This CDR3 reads CASSVSEGREQYF. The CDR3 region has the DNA TGTGCCAGCAGTGTTTCCGAGGGGAGGGAGCAGTACTTC.